The 32 T cell receptor beta chains listed next were all sequenced from one sample in a study of blood T cell repertoires in COVID-19. Sequencing was performed with immunoSEQ multiplex PCR; in TCRdb, only in-frame clones are kept and a portion is missing. Altogether over 300,000 clones are present, around 90% being singletons, with the ten largest covering 6.5%. Sequences were obtained from peripheral blood. Receptors were obtained from a man in his late teens or twenties with active or convalescent COVID-19.

CDR3 region: CASSYRATSGQETQYF. As DNA, the CDR3 is TGTGCCAGCAGCTACAGGGCCACTAGCGGACAAGAGACCCAGTACTTC. The chain combines TRBV11-2 with TRBJ2-5; 8 nucleotides line up with TRBD2. The CDR3 has 16 amino acids. CDR1 and CDR2 from the germline V gene are SGHAT and FQNNGV. V dropped 4 bases and J dropped 2; count of bases not matched to a gene: 9.

V and J are TRBV5-1 and TRBJ2-7; D gene ambiguous. CDR1 and CDR2 from the germline V gene are SGHRS and YFSETQ. The germline V and J ends were trimmed by 1 base and 0 bases, with 5 bases remaining between them. The CDR3 spans 13 residues. CDR3 in DNA: TGCGCCAGCAGCTTGACTCCCTCCTACGAGCAGTACTTC. It yields the protein CASSLTPSYEQYF.

V and J are TRBV4-2 and TRBJ2-7; the match to TRBD2 covers 9 bases. The V and J ends lost 3 bases and 3 bases, in that order; junction bases with no gene match: 15. The CDR3 covers 18 residues. CDR1 LGHNA and CDR2 YNFKEQ come from the germline V gene. The DNA for the CDR3 is TGTGCCAGCAGCCACCGTACCGGGGGAGCGGGAGGTGTCTACGAGCAGTACTTC. It yields the protein CASSHRTGGAGGVYEQYF.

The sample holds a few counts of this clone. The J gene is TRBJ2-1, the V gene TRBV4-2; 8 positions agree with TRBD2. J lost 3 bases, V lost 1 base, and 8 bases had no gene match. The CDR3 is 17 residues long. Germline V gene lookup returns CDR1 LGHNA and CDR2 YNFKEQ. The CDR3 region has the DNA TGTGCCAGCAGCCAAGCGGGCCGGGAGGGGTTCTACAATGAGCAGTTCTTC. Its protein product is CASSQAGREGFYNEQFF.

The V gene is TRBV28, the J gene TRBJ1-2; D gene uncertain. In germline, CDR1 is MDHEN, CDR2 SYDVKM. CDR3 length: 11 residues. V lost 7 bases and J 2 bases, leaving 5 bases between the germline ends. As DNA, the CDR3 is TGTGCCAGCACGCAGAACTATGGCTACACCTTC. This encodes CASTQNYGYTF.

The rearrangement uses TRBV6-2 or TRBV6-3 and TRBJ2-2, with 9 bases that match TRBD2. This CDR3 contains 16 residues. Germline V gene lookup returns CDR1 MNHEY and CDR2 SVGEGT. V shed 2 bases, J shed 4 bases, and the junction held 5 bases outside the gene matches. The CDR3, as DNA: TGTGCCAGCAGTTACGGTTTAGCGGGAGTCACCGGGGAGCTGTTTTTT. Its translation is CASSYGLAGVTGELFF.

In nucleotides, the CDR3 is TGTGCCAGCAGGAGGGGAATTGCGGGATTCTCCTACGAGCAGTACTTC. This sequence encodes CASRRGIAGFSYEQYF. V gene TRBV5-6 combines with J gene TRBJ2-7, with D possibly TRBD2 on 6 matching bases. Trimming removed 5 bases from V and 0 bases from J, with 18 bases in between. The CDR3 sequence is 16 residues long. Germline-derived CDR1 and CDR2 are SGHDT and YYEEEE.

This clone turned up a few times. V is TRBV4-2 and J is TRBJ2-7, with TRBD2 identical over 8 bases. Germline V gene lookup returns CDR1 LGHNA and CDR2 YNFKEQ. CDR3 length: 15 amino acids. The J segment lost 3 bases and the V segment lost 4 bases, leaving 8 bases of the junction unmatched. This CDR3 reads CASSPTREGLYEQYF. The CDR3 nucleotides are TGTGCCAGCAGCCCCACACGGGAGGGCCTCTACGAGCAGTACTTC.

Here the CDR3 DNA reads TGTGCCAGCAGAAACTTCCCGGGATCCTACGAGCAGTACTTC. Translating it yields CASRNFPGSYEQYF. The chain is built from TRBV5-4 and TRBJ2-7; TRBD2 is a possible D gene (5 bases). Germline V gene data show CDR1 as SGHNT and CDR2 as YYREEE (reference sequence). V lost 5 bases to trimming and J lost 1 base, with 13 bases between them. This CDR3 contains 14 residues.

The V gene is TRBV27, the J gene TRBJ2-6; TRBD1 agrees at 9 bases. J lost 2 bases, V lost 7 bases, and 12 bases had no gene match. The CDR3 runs to 18 residues. Germline CDR1 is MNHEY and CDR2 is SMNVEV (reference sequence). CDR3 bases: TGTGCCAGCACCCGACTGGGACAGGGATCGCCTGGGGCCAACGTCCTGACTTTC. It codes for CASTRLGQGSPGANVLTF.

V and J are TRBV27 and TRBJ1-1; D is possibly TRBD1 (5 bases). Germline assignment: CDR1 MNHEY and CDR2 SMNVEV (reference sequence). V lost 6 bases, J lost 0 bases, and 11 bases lay in between. The CDR3 runs 14 residues. The CDR3 DNA follows: TGTGCCAGCAGGACAGTAACCGTGAACACTGAAGCTTTCTTT. As protein: CASRTVTVNTEAFF.

The CDR3 here is CASSLLGRGSYGYTF. The CDR3 region has the DNA TGTGCCAGCAGTTTATTGGGCAGGGGTTCGTATGGCTACACCTTC. The chain carries TRBV28 and TRBJ1-2, with D perhaps TRBD1 (6 bases). V was pared by 1 base and J by 5 bases, with 14 bases between. The germline gives CDR1 MDHEN, CDR2 SYDVKM. This CDR3 has 15 amino acids.

The rearrangement uses TRBV7-2 and TRBJ2-1; TRBD1 might be the D (5 bases). Deletions cut 4 bases from V and 6 bases from J, with 10 bases between. CDR3 size: 13 residues. Germline CDR1 and CDR2: SGHTA and FQGNSA. CDR3 amino acids: CASSSSGRNEQFF. The CDR3 DNA reads TGTGCCAGCAGCTCCTCAGGGCGCAATGAGCAGTTCTTC.

The chain has TRBV6-5 and TRBJ1-2, with D tentatively TRBD1 (5 bases). V shed 0 bases and J shed 6 bases, with 17 bases lying between them. The CDR3 sequence is 16 residues long. Germline V gene sequence: CDR1 MNHEY, CDR2 SVGAGI. The CDR3 is CASSYSGGHNPDGYTF. The CDR3 coding sequence is TGTGCCAGCAGTTACTCAGGCGGACATAACCCAGATGGCTACACCTTC.

This sequence joins TRBV7-2 and TRBJ1-1, with 7 bases aligning to TRBD1. V was clipped by 1 base and J by 6 bases; unmatched bases: 8. This CDR3 contains 15 residues. Germline V gene sequence: CDR1 SGHTA, CDR2 FQGNSA. The CDR3, as DNA: TGTGCCAGCAGCTTAGTCGTGCAGGGGGTTGCTGAAGCTTTCTTT. Encoded protein: CASSLVVQGVAEAFF.

This chain uses TRBV5-6 with TRBJ2-3, with a tentative D call TRBD2 (5 bases). Germline CDR1 reads SGHDT; CDR2 reads YYEEEE. The CDR3 runs 13 residues. Trimming removed 4 bases at V and 3 bases at J, with 9 bases between. This CDR3 reads CASSDGVTDTQYF. The CDR3 DNA reads as TGTGCCAGCAGCGACGGGGTGACAGATACGCAGTATTTT.

The J gene is TRBJ1-2, the V gene TRBV7-2; possibly TRBD1 for D (5 bases). The CDR3 extends over 14 amino acids. The V end was cut by 5 bases, the J end by 4 bases, with 14 bases between. Looked up from germline, CDR1 is SGHTA and CDR2 is FQGNSA. The CDR3 loop reads CASSAGFFVYGYTF. The CDR3 DNA reads TGTGCCAGCAGCGCAGGGTTTTTCGTCTATGGCTACACCTTC.

The rearrangement uses TRBV29-1 and TRBJ2-7; D is perhaps TRBD1 (8 bases). The V gene lost 4 bases and the J gene lost 3 bases, with 16 bases spanning the gap. The CDR3 spans 14 residues. Germline CDR1 reads SQVTM; CDR2 reads ANQGSEA. CDR3 in amino acids: CSVAGQGGHYEQYF. CDR3 in DNA: TGCAGCGTTGCCGGACAGGGAGGGCACTACGAGCAGTACTTC.

This clone was detected ten times or more. The chain carries TRBV6-4 and TRBJ2-3; D not resolved. With 0 bases removed from V and 6 bases from J, the gap between germline ends came to 10 bases. Germline CDR1 reads MRHNA; CDR2 reads SNTAGT. CDR3 length: 14 residues. The CDR3 is CASSDSTGSDTQYF. Written as DNA, the CDR3 is TGTGCCAGCAGTGACTCGACCGGGTCCGATACGCAGTATTTT.

The chain is built from TRBV27 and TRBJ1-5; maybe TRBD1 (5 bases). V was shortened by 0 bases and J by 4 bases, with 10 bases between the two germline ends. Germline assignment: CDR1 MNHEY and CDR2 SMNVEV (reference sequence). This CDR3 is 15 amino acids long. CDR3 sequence reads: CASSLSSGGNQPQHF. CDR3 in DNA: TGTGCCAGCAGTTTATCTTCCGGGGGGAATCAGCCCCAGCATTTT.

This rearrangement joins TRBV3-1 (or the pseudogene TRBV3-2) to TRBJ2-5, with TRBD2 matching 7 bases. Germline V gene sequence: CDR1 LGHDT, CDR2 YNNKEL (reference sequence). The CDR3 spans 16 residues. The trim removed 8 bases at V and 2 bases at J, leaving 14 bases unmatched. The CDR3 DNA follows: TGTGCCAGCTACCCCCCGGTGCTAGCGGATCAAGAGACCCAGTACTTC. Translated, it gives CASYPPVLADQETQYF.

The CDR3 region is CASRSTGQGNEKLFF. CDR3 in DNA: TGTGCCAGCAGGTCAACGGGACAGGGAAATGAAAAACTGTTTTTT. The V and J genes are TRBV13 and TRBJ1-4; 9 nucleotides agree with TRBD1. Germline V lookup: CDR1 PRHDT, CDR2 FYEKMQ (reference sequence). After removal of 6 bases from V and 5 bases from J, the junction contained 7 bases not matched to a gene. This CDR3 is 15 amino acids long. Complete variable domain (other parts from reference TRBV13 and TRBJ1-4): AAGVIQSPRHLIKEKRETATLKCYPIPRHDTVYWYQQGPGQDPQFLISFYEKMQSDKGSIPDRFSAQQFSDYHSELNMSSLELGDSALYFCASRSTGQGNEKLFFGSGTQLSVL.

The rearrangement uses TRBV15 and TRBJ2-3; possible D gene TRBD2, 6 bases. V was trimmed by 3 bases and J by 5 bases, leaving 18 bases between them. The germline gives CDR1 LNHNV, CDR2 YYDKDF (reference sequence). This CDR3 has 16 residues. DNA for the CDR3: TGTGCCACCAGCAGTGGTTATGGAGGGGCTGGAGATACGCAGTATTTT. Its protein is CATSSGYGGAGDTQYF.

On this clone itself: A junction end diverges from the germline sequence, so it may reflect a read error. CDR3 in DNA: TGTGCCAGCAGGACCCTATCTGGGGCCAACGTGCTGACTTTC. Translation gives CASRTLSGANVLTF. V and J are TRBV19 and TRBJ2-6, with D possibly matching TRBD1 (5 bases). The CDR3 consists of 14 residues. The germline gives CDR1 LNHDA, CDR2 SQIVND (reference sequence).

In nucleotides, the CDR3 is TGTGCCAGTAGTCCGACAGGAAGGTATCAGCCCCAGCATTTT. It yields the protein CASSPTGRYQPQHF. J is TRBJ1-5 and V is TRBV19, with D tentatively TRBD1 (6 bases). Trimming pared 5 bases from V and 5 bases from J, leaving 13 bases between. The CDR3 loop spans 14 amino acids. Looked up from germline, CDR1 is LNHDA and CDR2 is SQIVND (reference sequence).

The V and J genes are TRBV7-8 and TRBJ2-1, with 9 bases matching TRBD2. After removal of 2 bases from V and 7 bases from J, the junction contained 9 bases not matched to a gene. Germline lookup yields CDR1 SGHVS and CDR2 FQNEAQ. This CDR3 is built from 16 residues. DNA for the CDR3: TGTGCCAGCAGCTTATTTGGGGCGGGAGGGCCTAATGAGCAGTTCTTC. Its translation is CASSLFGAGGPNEQFF.

The chain combines TRBV7-8 with TRBJ2-1, with TRBD2 matching 9 bases. In germline, CDR1 is SGHVS, CDR2 FQNEAQ. The CDR3 is made up of 15 amino acids. Trimming took 1 base from V and 4 from J; bases not matched to a gene: 2. The CDR3 reads CASSLVSGGYNEQFF. The CDR3 region has the DNA TGTGCCAGCAGCTTAGTAAGCGGGGGGTACAATGAGCAGTTCTTC.

This clone was picked up one time. V and J are TRBV11-3 and TRBJ2-3; 8 bases fit TRBD2. The CDR3 is 16 residues long. Germline V gene data show CDR1 as SGHNT and CDR2 as YENEEA. The trim removed 3 bases at V and 2 bases at J, leaving 7 bases unmatched. The CDR3 nucleotides read TGTGCCAGCAGCTTCGGGGGGGACTTCTCCACAGATACGCAGTATTTT. Its protein is CASSFGGDFSTDTQYF.

This clone was recorded only once. The CDR3, as DNA: TGTGCCAGTACCCTCAGGACAGGGAGATATGGCGGGGAGCTGTTTTTT. This gives the protein CASTLRTGRYGGELFF. The V and J genes are TRBV19 and TRBJ2-2; 8 bases match TRBD1. This CDR3 contains 16 residues. Germline values: CDR1 LNHDA, CDR2 SQIVND (reference sequence). J was trimmed by 7 bases and V by 7 bases; bases with no gene match: 14.

This sequence joins TRBV9 and TRBJ2-2; D may be TRBD2 (6 bases). From germline, CDR1 is SGDLS and CDR2 YYNGEE. The CDR3 totals 17 residues. V lost 3 bases and J 1 base, leaving 16 bases between the germline ends. This CDR3 is CASSGHGGKRNTGELFF. The CDR3 DNA follows: TGTGCCAGCAGCGGCCATGGGGGGAAGAGGAACACCGGGGAGCTGTTTTTT.

This rearrangement joins TRBV3-1 (or the pseudogene TRBV3-2) to TRBJ2-5; TRBD2 aligns across 11 bases. The V gene's germline CDR1 is LGHDT and CDR2 YNNKEL (reference sequence). The CDR3 consists of 16 residues. The V gene end was trimmed by 4 bases and the J gene end by 1 base; junction bases not matched to a gene: 5. CDR3 nucleotide sequence: TGTGCCAGCAGCCTTAGACTAGCGGGGTTCCAAGAGACCCAGTACTTC. Its protein product is CASSLRLAGFQETQYF.

V usage is TRBV6-2 or TRBV6-3 and J usage is TRBJ2-1; 11 bases are a match to TRBD2. Germline values: CDR1 MNHEY, CDR2 SVGEGT. CDR3 length equals 14 residues. Unmatched junction bases numbered 0, after V lost 2 bases and J lost 6 bases. CDR3 residues: CASSYGTSGNEQFF. DNA of the CDR3: TGTGCCAGCAGTTACGGGACTAGCGGCAATGAGCAGTTCTTC.